This passage covers 32 T cell receptor beta chains from one sample sequenced in a study of T-cell memory formation after mild COVID-19. A single record per CDR3 protein comes from TCRdb applying MiXCR to the 5' RACE reads. In the table there are around 310,000 distinct CDR3 sequences, around 15% of which are singletons. The source material was PBMCs or a T cell subset sorted from them (not recorded which). These receptors all come from a man aged 18-30 years who had mild COVID-19 (a few samples of this study predate the infection). Cell type and time point are not known.

This clonotype has more than one count but fewer than ten. The chain carries TRBV19 and TRBJ1-2; weak D call: TRBD1 (5 bases). CDR3 size: 15 residues. Germline-derived CDR1 and CDR2 are LNHDA and SQIVND (reference sequence). V was cut by 4 bases and J by 1 base, with 13 bases left in between. CDR3 in DNA: TGTGCCAGTAGTACGGACGGGGCTGGTAACTATGGCTACACCTTC. Its protein product is CASSTDGAGNYGYTF.

This clonotype has a handful of counts. The V call is TRBV12-3 or TRBV12-4, the J call TRBJ1-6; possible D gene TRBD1, 6 bases. The CDR3 is made up of 14 amino acids. V was cut by 5 bases and J by 10 bases, with 15 bases left in between. CDR3 sequence: CASSPTGMKSPLHF. CDR3 sequence (DNA): TGTGCCAGCAGTCCAACAGGGATGAAATCACCCCTCCACTTT.

As regards this clonotype: A much more abundant neighbour one base away suggests this may be a read error. The chain has TRBV5-1 and TRBJ2-4, with 7 positions matching TRBD1. This CDR3 is 16 amino acids long. Germline lookup yields CDR1 SGHRS and CDR2 YFSETQ. V lost 0 bases and J lost 8; bases outside the gene matches: 11. CDR3 loop: CASSLGRGTSHDIQYF. For the CDR3, the DNA is TGCGCCAGCAGCTTGGGCAGGGGGACATCCCATGACATTCAGTACTTC.

V usage is TRBV4-2 and J usage is TRBJ1-1; possibly TRBD1 for D (5 bases). CDR3 size: 16 residues. CDR1 and CDR2 from the germline V gene are LGHNA and YNFKEQ. V gave up 4 bases and J gave up 3 bases, with 18 bases separating them. The CDR3 coding sequence is TGTGCCAGCAGCCCATTCAAGGGGTTAGAGGACACTGAAGCTTTCTTT. This gives the protein CASSPFKGLEDTEAFF.

The V call is TRBV4-2, the J call TRBJ2-1; D gene uncertain. Trimming cost V 0 bases and J 0 bases, with 6 bases left between them. Germline CDR1 reads LGHNA; CDR2 reads YNFKEQ. The CDR3 extends over 15 amino acids. The CDR3 DNA follows: TGTGCCAGCAGCCAAGAGGAGAGCTCCTACAATGAGCAGTTCTTC. It codes for CASSQEESSYNEQFF.

Only a few counts were recorded for this clonotype. V and J are TRBV29-1 and TRBJ2-5; possible D gene TRBD1, 5 bases. CDR1 is SQVTM and CDR2 is ANQGSEA in the germline V gene. V shed 2 bases and J shed 3 bases, with 10 bases lying between them. The CDR3 runs 13 residues. CDR3 DNA sequence: TGCAGCGTTGAAACGGGCAGGGAAGAGACCCAGTACTTC. It specifies CSVETGREETQYF.

This clonotype was detected ten times or more. The gene calls are TRBV29-1 and TRBJ2-5; TRBD2 aligns across 8 bases. V trimming: 7 bases; J trimming: 3 bases; junction bases outside the gene matches: 4. Germline-derived CDR1 and CDR2 are SQVTM and ANQGSEA. The CDR3 has 12 amino acids. For the CDR3, the DNA is TGCAGCGCGGGGGGGGCGAAAGAGACCCAGTACTTC. Translating gives CSAGGAKETQYF.

This clonotype was seen at least ten times. This chain connects TRBV7-6 to TRBJ2-3; 8 nucleotides align to TRBD2. V trimming: 7 bases; J trimming: 10 bases; junction bases outside the gene matches: 19. This CDR3 region has 16 residues. Germline V gives CDR1 SGHVS, CDR2 FNYEAQ. CDR3 coding DNA: TGTGCCAGCACCCTTGAGCGGGGGTCGGGCATGAGCGCGCAGTATTTT. Its translation is CASTLERGSGMSAQYF.

The V call is TRBV20-1, the J call TRBJ2-1; 7 bases match TRBD1. Germline values: CDR1 DFQATT, CDR2 SNEGSKA (reference sequence). This CDR3 spans 12 amino acids. V was clipped by 6 bases and J by 14 bases; unmatched bases: 13. The CDR3 protein is CSAQRTTGAEFF. The CDR3 DNA reads as TGCAGTGCACAGAGAACCACAGGGGCGGAGTTCTTC.

This clonotype was picked up a small number of times. The chain joins TRBV4-2 to TRBJ1-4; D not certain. The CDR3 has 16 amino acids. Between the trimmed V and J ends, which lost 4 bases and 3 bases, there was a span of 15 bases. Per the germline V gene, CDR1 is LGHNA and CDR2 is YNFKEQ. The CDR3 is CASSREGNSPNEKLFF. CDR3 DNA: TGTGCCAGCAGCCGAGAGGGTAACAGCCCTAATGAAAAACTGTTTTTT.

The rearrangement links TRBV5-1 to TRBJ2-1; no firm D call. V lost 0 bases, J lost 5 bases, and 6 bases lay in between. Per germline, CDR1 SGHRS and CDR2 YFSETQ. The length of the CDR3 is 13 residues. CDR3 sequence: CASSLEPNNEQFF. CDR3 nucleotide sequence: TGCGCCAGCAGCTTGGAGCCAAACAATGAGCAGTTCTTC.

This clonotype was counted only a few times. This chain joins TRBV3-1 and TRBJ2-2; 10 bases line up with TRBD2. Germline CDR1 is LGHDT and CDR2 is YNNKEL (reference sequence). The V gene end was trimmed by 4 bases and the J gene end by 5 bases; junction bases not matched to a gene: 10. There are 17 residues in the CDR3. CDR3 nucleotide sequence: TGTGCCAGCAGCCCAACCTGGGGTAGCGGGGGGACCGGGGAGCTGTTTTTT. Protein: CASSPTWGSGGTGELFF.

This clonotype was counted between two and nine times. This chain connects TRBV7-2 to TRBJ2-1; 13 bases map to TRBD2. Trimming at V came to 5 bases and at J to 6 bases, leaving 4 bases not matched to a gene. From germline, CDR1 is SGHTA and CDR2 FQGNSA. This CDR3 comprises 15 residues. The CDR3 region has the DNA TGTGCCAGCAGCCGGGGACTAGCGGGGATCAATGAGCAGTTCTTC. Translation gives CASSRGLAGINEQFF.

The chain joins TRBV20-1 to TRBJ2-7, with 10 bases aligning to TRBD2. This CDR3 is built from 15 residues. Germline lookup yields CDR1 DFQATT and CDR2 SNEGSKA (reference sequence). V was clipped by 5 bases and J by 0 bases; unmatched bases: 7. The chain's CDR3 is CSAEMGLAFSYEQYF. CDR3 in DNA: TGCAGTGCTGAAATGGGACTAGCGTTCTCCTACGAGCAGTACTTC.

This chain links TRBV5-5 with TRBJ2-1; a possible D gene is TRBD2 (7 bases). CDR1 is SGHKS, CDR2 YYEKEE, per germline (reference sequence). The CDR3 is made up of 15 amino acids. Between the trimmed V and J ends, which lost 2 bases and 6 bases, there was a span of 15 bases. CDR3 sequence (DNA): TGTGCCAGCAGCTTAACGGGGGGCCGCCTCAATGAGCAGTTCTTC. Translation gives CASSLTGGRLNEQFF.

This clonotype was counted at least ten times. The rearrangement joins TRBV9 to TRBJ2-3; 8 bases line up with TRBD1. Germline CDR1 SGDLS, CDR2 YYNGEE. Trimming cost V 0 bases and J 0 bases; bases outside gene matches: 3. The CDR3 consists of 16 residues. The CDR3 nucleotides read TGTGCCAGCAGCGTAGGAACAGGGGGGAGCACAGATACGCAGTATTTT. Protein product: CASSVGTGGSTDTQYF.

V gene TRBV12-2 combines with J gene TRBJ2-7; TRBD1 is taken as the D call from the table, unchecked against the DNA. TRBV12-2 is a known pseudogene. The CDR3 consists of 12 residues. CDR3 loop: CASRCWTGEQYV. The CDR3, as DNA: TGTGCAAGTCGCTGTTGGACAGGCGAGCAGTACGTC.

This clonotype was seen many times. The V and J genes are TRBV5-1 and TRBJ2-7, with TRBD1 matching 11 bases. This CDR3 region has 15 residues. The V gene end was trimmed by 0 bases and the J gene end by 5 bases; junction bases not matched to a gene: 4. Looked up from germline, CDR1 is SGHRS and CDR2 is YFSETQ. The CDR3 protein is CASSLEGQGADEQYV. The CDR3 region has the DNA TGCGCCAGCAGCTTGGAAGGACAGGGGGCGGACGAGCAGTACGTC.

The V gene is TRBV7-2, the J gene TRBJ1-1; D is uncertain. The CDR3 consists of 14 residues. Germline loops: CDR1 SGHTA, CDR2 FQGNSA. Trimming shortened V by 1 base and J by 5 bases, and 11 bases separated the two germline ends. CDR3: CASSLVGGRTEAFF. The CDR3 DNA reads TGTGCCAGCAGCTTAGTAGGTGGGCGTACTGAAGCTTTCTTT.

The rearrangement joins TRBV6-5 to TRBJ2-4, with 7 bases that match TRBD1. This CDR3 region has 15 residues. Germline V lookup: CDR1 MNHEY, CDR2 SVGAGI. V trimming: 5 bases; J trimming: 3 bases; junction bases outside the gene matches: 7. CDR3 DNA: TGTGCCAGCAGTAGAGGGGGCGCAAGCAAAAACATTCAGTACTTC. Translated: CASSRGGASKNIQYF.

The V gene is TRBV4-2, the J gene TRBJ2-1; 8 bases agree with TRBD2. In germline, CDR1 is LGHNA, CDR2 YNFKEQ. The CDR3 has 16 amino acids. Germline trimming cut 7 bases from V and 7 bases from J; bases unmatched to any gene: 15. CDR3 in amino acids: CASIPAGGGQKNEQFF. CDR3 coding DNA: TGTGCCAGCATCCCGGCCGGGGGGGGCCAAAAAAATGAGCAGTTCTTC.

This clonotype was observed a handful of times. The V call is TRBV11-2, the J call TRBJ2-3; D uncertain. Germline CDR1 and CDR2: SGHAT and FQNNGV. Trimming cost V 1 base and J 2 bases, with 7 bases left between them. There are 14 residues in the CDR3. The CDR3 spells CASSLAAYTDTQYF. The CDR3 DNA reads TGTGCCAGCAGCTTAGCGGCTTACACAGATACGCAGTATTTT.

This clonotype was seen more than once but under ten times. The rearrangement uses TRBV4-3 and TRBJ1-1; 8 bases match TRBD1. The CDR3 is 16 residues long. Unmatched junction bases numbered 7, after V lost 1 base and J lost 3 bases. Germline loops: CDR1 LGHNA, CDR2 YSLEER. CDR3 sequence reads: CASSQGQGAWDTEAFF. The CDR3 DNA sequence: TGCGCCAGCAGCCAAGGGCAGGGGGCATGGGACACTGAAGCTTTCTTT.

This clonotype was recorded at least ten times. This chain uses TRBV9 with TRBJ1-1; the D gene is possibly TRBD1 (6 bases). The CDR3 is 13 residues long. Germline CDR1 and CDR2: SGDLS and YYNGEE. Deletions cut 3 bases from V and 7 bases from J, with 13 bases between. The CDR3 DNA follows: TGTGCCAGCAGCGCAAAATTACAGGGTGAAGCTTTCTTT. It encodes CASSAKLQGEAFF.

The chain combines TRBV18 with TRBJ2-6, with D perhaps TRBD2 (6 bases). Germline lookup yields CDR1 KGHSH and CDR2 LQKENI. This CDR3 contains 16 residues. The germline V and J ends were trimmed by 3 bases and 4 bases, with 13 bases remaining between them. The CDR3 loop reads CASSPRAGPGANVLTF. DNA for the CDR3: TGTGCCAGCTCACCCCGCGCGGGGCCCGGGGCCAACGTCCTGACTTTC.

The chain has TRBV9 and TRBJ1-3; no reliable D call. With 3 bases removed from V and 4 bases from J, the gap between germline ends came to 11 bases. Germline assignment: CDR1 SGDLS and CDR2 YYNGEE. The CDR3 spans 14 residues. This CDR3 reads CASSAYSGGNTIYF. CDR3 sequence (DNA): TGTGCCAGCAGCGCTTACTCCGGGGGAAACACCATATATTTT.

The V call is TRBV6-2 or TRBV6-3, the J call TRBJ1-1; D gene uncertain. The CDR3 extends over 13 amino acids. CDR1 and CDR2 (germline): MNHEY, SVGEGT. Trimming removed 6 bases at V and 6 bases at J, with 14 bases between. CDR3 bases: TGTGCCAGCAGACCCGCCGGGTTTCCTGAAGCTTTCTTT. Amino acid sequence: CASRPAGFPEAFF.

The chain uses TRBV6-5 and TRBJ1-5; 10 bases are shared with TRBD1. The junction had 7 bases not matched to a gene; V was cut back by 6 bases and J by 5 bases. The germline CDR1 and CDR2 sequences are MNHEY and SVGAGI. This CDR3 has 15 amino acids. The CDR3 DNA sequence: TGTGCCAGCAGCCGTCATGGGACAGGGGATCAGCCCCAGCATTTT. Translated: CASSRHGTGDQPQHF.

In this sample, this clonotype turned up a few times. For the CDR3, the DNA is TGTGCCAGCTCACCCCGTCGGACAGTCTACAATGAGCAGTTCTTC. This sequence encodes CASSPRRTVYNEQFF. The rearrangement uses TRBV18 and TRBJ2-1, with D perhaps matching TRBD1 (6 bases). The CDR3 contains 15 residues. Germline CDR1 and CDR2: KGHSH and LQKENI. Trimming removed 3 bases from V and 3 bases from J, with 12 bases in between.

V and J are TRBV18 and TRBJ1-6; D call uncertain. This CDR3 comprises 14 residues. V lost 3 bases and J lost 10, with 13 bases in between. Germline V gene sequence: CDR1 KGHSH, CDR2 LQKENI. The CDR3 here is CASSPETIGSPLHF. The CDR3 coding sequence is TGTGCCAGCTCACCCGAGACGATTGGATCACCCCTCCACTTT. Combining the CDR3 with reference TRBV18 and TRBJ1-6 gives the whole variable domain NAGVMQNPRHLVRRRGQEARLRCSPMKGHSHVYWYRQLPEEGLKFMVYLQKENIIDESGMPKERFSAEFPKEGPSILRIQQVVRGDSAAYFCASSPETIGSPLHFGNGTRLTVT.

The chain links TRBV20-1 to TRBJ1-1, with TRBD1 identical over 8 bases. In germline, CDR1 is DFQATT, CDR2 SNEGSKA (reference sequence). Trimming removed 1 base from V and 5 bases from J; junction bases left unmatched: 9. The CDR3 is 15 amino acids. The CDR3 region is CSARGQGRSRTEAFF. The CDR3 DNA reads as TGCAGTGCTAGAGGACAGGGGCGGAGTAGGACTGAAGCTTTCTTT.

This clonotype came up a few times. V gene TRBV5-1 combines with J gene TRBJ1-3, with D unresolved. The CDR3 extends over 14 amino acids. CDR1 and CDR2 from the germline V gene are SGHRS and YFSETQ. With 4 bases removed from V and 4 bases from J, the gap between germline ends came to 12 bases. The CDR3 coding sequence is TGCGCCAGCAGCAAAGAAACACAGGGAAACACCATATATTTT. Translated, it gives CASSKETQGNTIYF.